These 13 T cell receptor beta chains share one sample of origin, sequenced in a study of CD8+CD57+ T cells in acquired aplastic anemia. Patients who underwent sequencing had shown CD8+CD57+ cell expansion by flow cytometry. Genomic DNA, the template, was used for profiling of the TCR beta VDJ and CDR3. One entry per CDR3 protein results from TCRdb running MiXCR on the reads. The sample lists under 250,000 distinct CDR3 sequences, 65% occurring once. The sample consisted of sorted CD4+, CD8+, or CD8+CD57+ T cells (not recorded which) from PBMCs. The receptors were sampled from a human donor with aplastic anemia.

In DNA, the CDR3 is TGTGCTAGTGGCCGGTTGAGGCGGGAGGATAGCAATGAGCAGTTCTTC. It translates to CASGRLRREDSNEQFF. This rearrangement joins TRBV12-3 or TRBV12-4 to TRBJ2-1; 8 positions match TRBD2. CDR3 length: 16 residues.

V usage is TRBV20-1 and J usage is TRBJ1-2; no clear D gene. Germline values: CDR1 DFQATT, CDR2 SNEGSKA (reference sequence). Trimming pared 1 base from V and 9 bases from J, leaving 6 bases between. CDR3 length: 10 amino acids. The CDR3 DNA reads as TGCAGTGCTAGAGGATCTAGCTACACCTTC. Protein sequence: CSARGSSYTF.

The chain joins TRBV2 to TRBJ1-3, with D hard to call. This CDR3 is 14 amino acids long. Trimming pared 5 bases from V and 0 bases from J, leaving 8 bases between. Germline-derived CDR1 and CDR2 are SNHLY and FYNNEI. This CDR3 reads CASSSQTSGNTIYF. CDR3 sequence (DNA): TGTGCCAGCAGTTCCCAGACCTCTGGAAACACCATATATTTT.

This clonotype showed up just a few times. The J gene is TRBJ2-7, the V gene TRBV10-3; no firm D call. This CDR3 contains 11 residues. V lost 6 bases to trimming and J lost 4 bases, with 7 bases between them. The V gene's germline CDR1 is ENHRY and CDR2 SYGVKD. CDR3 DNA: TGTGCCATCAGGAGCCAGTACGAGCAGTACTTC. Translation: CAIRSQYEQYF.

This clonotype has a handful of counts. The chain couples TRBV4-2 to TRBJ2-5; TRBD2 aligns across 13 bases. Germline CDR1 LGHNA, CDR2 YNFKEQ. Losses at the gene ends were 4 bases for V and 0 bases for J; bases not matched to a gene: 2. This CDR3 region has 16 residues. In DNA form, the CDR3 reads TGTGCCAGCAGCCCCACTAGCGGGAGGGACCAAGAGACCCAGTACTTC. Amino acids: CASSPTSGRDQETQYF.

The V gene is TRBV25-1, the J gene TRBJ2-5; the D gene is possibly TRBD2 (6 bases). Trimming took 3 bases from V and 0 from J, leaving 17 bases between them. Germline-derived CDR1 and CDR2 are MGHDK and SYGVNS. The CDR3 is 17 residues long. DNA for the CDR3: TGTGCCAGCAGTGAGGGGCTCGGGAGCCGTGACCAAGAGACCCAGTACTTC. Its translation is CASSEGLGSRDQETQYF. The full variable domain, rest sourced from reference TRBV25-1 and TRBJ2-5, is EADIYQTPRYLVIGTGKKITLECSQTMGHDKMYWYQQDPGMELHLIHYSYGVNSTEKGDLSSESTVSRIRTEHFPLTLESARPSHTSQYLCASSEGLGSRDQETQYFGPGTRLLVL.

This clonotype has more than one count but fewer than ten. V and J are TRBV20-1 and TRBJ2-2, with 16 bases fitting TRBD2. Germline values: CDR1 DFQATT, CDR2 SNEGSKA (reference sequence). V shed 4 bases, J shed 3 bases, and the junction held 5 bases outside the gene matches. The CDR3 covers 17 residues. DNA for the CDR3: TGCAGTGCTAAGGGACTAGCGGGAGGGAAGGACACCGGGGAGCTGTTTTTT. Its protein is CSAKGLAGGKDTGELFF.

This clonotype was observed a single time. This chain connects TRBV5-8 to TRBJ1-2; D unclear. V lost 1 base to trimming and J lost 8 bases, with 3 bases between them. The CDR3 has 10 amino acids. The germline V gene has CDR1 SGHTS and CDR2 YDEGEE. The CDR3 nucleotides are TGTGCCAGCAGCTTGACGGGCTACACCTTC. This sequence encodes CASSLTGYTF.

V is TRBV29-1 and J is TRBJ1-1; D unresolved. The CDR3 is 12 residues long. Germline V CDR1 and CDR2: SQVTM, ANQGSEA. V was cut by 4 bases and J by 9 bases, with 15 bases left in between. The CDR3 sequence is CSVVPGALKAFF. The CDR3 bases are TGCAGCGTTGTACCCGGTGCTTTGAAAGCTTTCTTT.

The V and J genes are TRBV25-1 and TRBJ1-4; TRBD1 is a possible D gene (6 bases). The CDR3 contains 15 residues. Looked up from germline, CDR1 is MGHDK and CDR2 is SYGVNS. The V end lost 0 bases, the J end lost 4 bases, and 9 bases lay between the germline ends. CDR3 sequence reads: CASSEYPQGNEKLFF. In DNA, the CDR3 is TGTGCCAGCAGTGAATATCCACAGGGTAATGAAAAACTGTTTTTT.

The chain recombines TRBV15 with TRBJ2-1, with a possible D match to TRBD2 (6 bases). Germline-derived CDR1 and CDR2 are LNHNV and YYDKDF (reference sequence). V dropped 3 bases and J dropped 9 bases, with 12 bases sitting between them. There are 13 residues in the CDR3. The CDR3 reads CATSRINGGEQFF. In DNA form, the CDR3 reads TGTGCCACCAGCAGGATTAACGGGGGTGAGCAGTTCTTC.

The CDR3 protein is CASSLLWDPEAFF. Written as DNA, the CDR3 is TGTGCCAGCAGCTTGTTGTGGGACCCTGAAGCTTTCTTT. The chain is built from TRBV7-3 and TRBJ1-1; D possibly corresponds to TRBD1 (5 bases). Germline V lookup: CDR1 SGHTA, CDR2 FQGTGA. The CDR3 length is 13 residues. Between the trimmed V and J ends, which lost 3 bases and 6 bases, there was a span of 11 bases.

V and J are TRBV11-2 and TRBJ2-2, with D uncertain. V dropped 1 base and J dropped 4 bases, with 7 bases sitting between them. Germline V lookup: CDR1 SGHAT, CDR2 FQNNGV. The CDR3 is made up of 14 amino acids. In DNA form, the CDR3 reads TGTGCCAGCAGCTTAGGTACTACCACCGGGGAGCTGTTTTTT. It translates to CASSLGTTTGELFF.